This passage covers 30 T cell receptor beta chains from one sample sequenced in a study of shared clonotypes between healthy human individuals. Generated by immunoSEQ multiplex PCR, the TCRdb table keeps only in-frame clones and is missing some. The sample has roughly 2 million clones, under 97% seen once. Sequenced sample: naive CD4+ T cells sorted from blood. Subset defined: CD45RA+ positively selected. The source of these receptors is a young man in good health.

Concerning this clone itself: At the DNA level, this CDR3 is encoded by other sequences in the same sample as well. The chain combines TRBV7-9 with TRBJ1-5; D ambiguous. Looked up from germline, CDR1 is SEHNR and CDR2 is FQNEAQ (reference sequence). This CDR3 contains 12 residues. V lost 1 base and J lost 7, with 5 bases in between. The CDR3, as DNA: TGTGCCAGCAGCTTAGTTGGGCAGCCCCAGCATTTT. This translates into CASSLVGQPQHF.

The chain couples TRBV6-6 to TRBJ1-2; possibly TRBD1 for D (6 bases). The V gene's germline CDR1 is MNHNY and CDR2 SVGAGI (reference sequence). The CDR3 is 13 amino acids. Between the trimmed V and J ends, which lost 10 bases and 0 bases, there was a span of 12 bases. CDR3 DNA: TGTGCCATCGGTACAGGGACTAACTATGGCTACACCTTC. It codes for CAIGTGTNYGYTF.

The chain employs TRBV7-9 and TRBJ2-7, with 8 bases matching TRBD1. This CDR3 has 18 amino acids. V lost 0 bases and J lost 2; bases outside the gene matches: 12. Germline V gives CDR1 SEHNR, CDR2 FQNEAQ (reference sequence). CDR3 amino acids: CASSLAHLRTGFTYEQYF. The CDR3 DNA follows: TGTGCCAGCAGCTTAGCCCACCTCAGGACAGGGTTTACCTACGAGCAGTACTTC.

The V call is TRBV6-5, the J call TRBJ2-7; D might be TRBD2 (5 bases). This CDR3 has 15 amino acids. Germline V gene sequence: CDR1 MNHEY, CDR2 SVGAGI. Trimming pared 4 bases from V and 0 bases from J, leaving 13 bases between. This CDR3 reads CASSSTGVGSYEQYF. The CDR3 region has the DNA TGTGCCAGCAGTTCGACCGGGGTAGGCTCCTACGAGCAGTACTTC.

This clone has just one count. In nucleotides, the CDR3 is TGTGCCAGCAGTGGAACAGGGGGAATTAACTATGGCTACACCTTC. It specifies CASSGTGGINYGYTF. This chain uses TRBV28 with TRBJ1-2, with TRBD1 identical over 8 bases. The germline gives CDR1 MDHEN, CDR2 SYDVKM. The CDR3 length is 15 residues. The trim removed 5 bases at V and 1 base at J, leaving 6 bases unmatched.

The rearrangement links TRBV18 to TRBJ2-1; no clear D gene. The CDR3 is 13 residues long. V dropped 3 bases and J dropped 4 bases, with 7 bases sitting between them. Germline assignment: CDR1 KGHSH and CDR2 LQKENI. CDR3 sequence reads: CASSPALYNEQFF. In DNA, the CDR3 is TGTGCCAGCTCACCTGCACTATACAATGAGCAGTTCTTC. Supplemented by reference TRBV18 and TRBJ2-1, the full variable domain reads NAGVMQNPRHLVRRRGQEARLRCSPMKGHSHVYWYRQLPEEGLKFMVYLQKENIIDESGMPKERFSAEFPKEGPSILRIQQVVRGDSAAYFCASSPALYNEQFFGPGTRLTVL.

The rearrangement uses TRBV7-9 and TRBJ1-6; maybe TRBD1 (6 bases). Trimming pared 5 bases from V and 9 bases from J, leaving 14 bases between. CDR3 size: 14 residues. Germline V gene data show CDR1 as SEHNR and CDR2 as FQNEAQ (reference sequence). CDR3 nucleotide sequence: TGTGCCAGCAGCGGAGACAGGTTTAGTTCACCCCTCCACTTT. It yields the protein CASSGDRFSSPLHF.

The chain is built from TRBV5-1 and TRBJ2-7; D unclear. This CDR3 has 13 residues. Germline values: CDR1 SGHRS, CDR2 YFSETQ. The germline V and J ends were trimmed by 5 bases and 3 bases, with 12 bases remaining between them. The chain's CDR3 is CASRPVGGYEQYF. Written as DNA, the CDR3 is TGCGCCAGCAGGCCGGTGGGTGGCTACGAGCAGTACTTC.

The rearrangement links TRBV27 to TRBJ2-3; 7 bases are a match to TRBD1. V shed 7 bases and J 2 bases; nucleotides not matched to a gene: 21. The CDR3 length is 19 residues. Germline V gene data show CDR1 as MNHEY and CDR2 as SMNVEV (reference sequence). In DNA, the CDR3 is TGTGCCAGCACCCCCCCCGGGACAGAAGCAAGCCGAAACACAGATACGCAGTATTTT. Its translation is CASTPPGTEASRNTDTQYF.

Concerning this clone: This sample includes further DNA sequences coding for the same CDR3. DNA of the CDR3: TGTGCCAGCAGCTTAGGCAGGGGCAATCAGCCCCAGCATTTT. This translates into CASSLGRGNQPQHF. The chain has TRBV7-2 and TRBJ1-5; possible D gene TRBD1, 5 bases. The CDR3 contains 14 residues. Germline V gene lookup returns CDR1 SGHTA and CDR2 FQGNSA. The germline V and J ends were trimmed by 1 base and 2 bases, with 6 bases remaining between them.

The chain has TRBV28 and TRBJ2-1; TRBD2 matches at 11 bases. The CDR3 covers 16 residues. The ends lost 3 bases at V and 3 bases at J; junction bases unmatched: 4. Germline CDR1 and CDR2: MDHEN and SYDVKM. CDR3 amino acids: CASSFLLAGGYNEQFF. The CDR3 nucleotides read TGTGCCAGCAGTTTCCTCCTAGCGGGGGGCTACAATGAGCAGTTCTTC.

A word on this clone: Different DNA sequences within this sample yield the same CDR3. This sequence joins TRBV6-5 and TRBJ2-7, with D perhaps matching TRBD2 (5 bases). The V gene lost 0 bases and the J gene lost 2 bases, with 11 bases spanning the gap. This CDR3 has 15 residues. CDR1 and CDR2 from the germline V gene are MNHEY and SVGAGI. CDR3: CASSYSGLAAYEQYF. The CDR3 nucleotides read TGTGCCAGCAGTTACTCCGGGCTAGCAGCCTACGAGCAGTACTTC.

This chain links TRBV2 with TRBJ1-1; the D gene is possibly TRBD1 (5 bases). The CDR3 totals 12 residues. The germline V gene encodes CDR1 SNHLY and CDR2 FYNNEI. Trimming stripped 7 bases from V and 4 bases from J, with 10 bases between. The CDR3, as DNA: TGTGCCAGCAACACAGGCGGCACTGAAGCTTTCTTT. Protein: CASNTGGTEAFF.

About this clone itself: Other DNA sequences within the sample encode an identical CDR3. The J gene is TRBJ2-5, the V gene TRBV5-4; 7 bases match TRBD1. Germline V gene data show CDR1 as SGHNT and CDR2 as YYREEE (reference sequence). This CDR3 comprises 14 residues. The J segment lost 3 bases and the V segment lost 0 bases, leaving 2 bases of the junction unmatched. In nucleotides, the CDR3 is TGTGCCAGCAGCTTGGGGGACAGAAAAGAGACCCAGTACTTC. Its translation is CASSLGDRKETQYF. Filled out from reference TRBV5-4 and TRBJ2-5, the complete variable domain reads ETGVTQSPTHLIKTRGQQVTLRCSSQSGHNTVSWYQQALGQGPQFIFQYYREEENGRGNFPPRFSGLQFPNYSSELNVNALELDDSALYLCASSLGDRKETQYFGPGTRLLVL.

V gene TRBV29-1 combines with J gene TRBJ2-7, with TRBD2 identical over 11 bases. The CDR3 runs to 13 residues. V lost 7 bases, J lost 7 bases, and 9 bases stayed unmatched. Germline-derived CDR1 and CDR2 are SQVTM and ANQGSEA. CDR3: CSGRLAGTREQYF. CDR3 nucleotide sequence: TGCAGCGGGCGACTAGCGGGGACCCGGGAGCAGTACTTC.

This rearrangement joins TRBV4-1 to TRBJ2-6; 11 bases match TRBD2. CDR3 length: 16 residues. Trimming at V came to 3 bases and at J to 15 bases, leaving 13 bases not matched to a gene. The germline V gene encodes CDR1 MGHRA and CDR2 YSYEKL. CDR3 nucleotides: TGCGCCAGCAGCCACCAAGCGGGACTAGCGGCCACCGACCTGACTTTC. Encoded protein: CASSHQAGLAATDLTF.

J is TRBJ2-1 and V is TRBV19; TRBD2 aligns across 11 bases. V dropped 0 bases and J dropped 2; count of bases not matched to a gene: 3. Germline V gene lookup returns CDR1 LNHDA and CDR2 SQIVND (reference sequence). This CDR3 is built from 17 residues. The CDR3 sequence is CASSIEIAGGTYNEQFF. The CDR3 bases are TGTGCCAGTAGTATAGAAATAGCGGGAGGGACCTACAATGAGCAGTTCTTC.

The chain has TRBV6-1 and TRBJ2-7, with TRBD1 as a possible D gene (6 bases). The V end was cut by 5 bases, the J end by 2 bases, with 13 bases between. The CDR3 is 14 amino acids. The germline CDR1 and CDR2 sequences are MNHNS and SASEGT. The CDR3 bases are TGTGCCAGCAGTTTATCGGGACAAGCCTACGAGCAGTACTTC. Amino acid sequence: CASSLSGQAYEQYF.

This chain joins TRBV5-6 and TRBJ1-1; D remains unclear. Germline values: CDR1 SGHDT, CDR2 YYEEEE. V dropped 2 bases and J dropped 7 bases, with 9 bases sitting between them. The length of the CDR3 is 12 residues. CDR3 amino acids: CASSFAGSEAFF. The CDR3 nucleotides are TGTGCCAGCAGCTTTGCCGGGAGTGAAGCTTTCTTT. Full variable domain (outside the CDR3, taken from reference TRBV5-6 and TRBJ1-1): DAGVTQSPTHLIKTRGQQVTLRCSPKSGHDTVSWYQQALGQGPQFIFQYYEEEERQRGNFPDRFSGHQFPNYSSELNVNALLLGDSALYLCASSFAGSEAFFGQGTRLTVV.

The chain uses TRBV5-1 and TRBJ2-3; tentatively, D is TRBD2 (6 bases). The V end lost 4 bases, the J end lost 2 bases, and 14 bases lay between the germline ends. This CDR3 comprises 15 residues. The V gene's germline CDR1 is SGHRS and CDR2 YFSETQ. CDR3 sequence reads: CASSQTSGLTDTQYF. CDR3 in DNA: TGCGCCAGCAGCCAAACCAGCGGGCTCACAGATACGCAGTATTTT.

V usage is TRBV9 and J usage is TRBJ2-7; D possibly corresponds to TRBD1 (6 bases). Trimming cost V 0 bases and J 2 bases, with 12 bases left between them. CDR3 size: 15 residues. Germline V gives CDR1 SGDLS, CDR2 YYNGEE. The CDR3 coding sequence is TGTGCCAGCAGCGTAGATACAGGGAGACCCTACGAGCAGTACTTC. Residues: CASSVDTGRPYEQYF.

This chain uses TRBV11-2 with TRBJ2-1; no firm D call. The CDR3 covers 13 residues. The ends were cut back, 2 bases at V and 7 bases at J, with 9 bases in the middle. CDR1 and CDR2 from the germline V gene are SGHAT and FQNNGV. The CDR3 sequence: CASSLPRGNEQFF. CDR3 in DNA: TGTGCCAGCAGCTTACCCAGAGGTAATGAGCAGTTCTTC.

The chain carries TRBV2 and TRBJ2-7; D remains ambiguous. V dropped 8 bases and J dropped 7 bases, with 12 bases sitting between them. Germline V CDR1 and CDR2: SNHLY, FYNNEI. The CDR3 totals 11 residues. CDR3 nucleotide sequence: TGTGCCAGCCGCGTTTCCAGGGAGCAGTACTTC. Its translation: CASRVSREQYF.

The chain links TRBV2 to TRBJ2-1, with D possibly called TRBD1 or TRBD2 (6 bases each). The CDR3 totals 14 residues. The germline V gene encodes CDR1 SNHLY and CDR2 FYNNEI. The V gene lost 6 bases and the J gene lost 5 bases, with 14 bases spanning the gap. CDR3 DNA: TGTGCCAGCAGGTGGTTGGAGGGGGACAATGAGCAGTTCTTC. This encodes CASRWLEGDNEQFF.

This chain connects TRBV10-2 to TRBJ1-4; D gene unclear. CDR3 length: 14 amino acids. The V end lost 5 bases, the J end lost 0 bases, and 7 bases lay between the germline ends. Looked up from germline, CDR1 is WSHSY and CDR2 is SAAADI. The CDR3 DNA reads TGCGCCAGCAGTACAGCCGCAACTAATGAAAAACTGTTTTTT. It codes for CASSTAATNEKLFF.

For this clone: Other DNA sequences in this sample translate to the same CDR3. The chain links TRBV6-6 to TRBJ2-7; maybe TRBD2 (6 bases). The CDR3 is made up of 15 amino acids. Germline CDR1 reads MNHNY; CDR2 reads SVGAGI (reference sequence). V lost 2 bases and J 0 bases, leaving 11 bases between the germline ends. CDR3 in amino acids: CASSYSGSGSYEQYF. Written as DNA, the CDR3 is TGTGCCAGCAGTTACAGCGGGTCGGGCTCCTACGAGCAGTACTTC.

The rearrangement uses TRBV19 and TRBJ2-3; the match to TRBD1 covers 7 bases. J gave up 9 bases and V 4 bases, and 10 bases lay outside the gene matches. The CDR3 has 14 residues. Germline-derived CDR1 and CDR2 are LNHDA and SQIVND (reference sequence). The CDR3 DNA sequence: TGTGCCAGTAGTACCCTGACAGGGACGGGGACGCAGTATTTT. Protein: CASSTLTGTGTQYF.

The chain has TRBV6-5 and TRBJ2-7; TRBD2 aligns across 9 bases. The germline V gene has CDR1 MNHEY and CDR2 SVGAGI. CDR3 length equals 16 residues. The V and J ends lost 0 bases and 4 bases, in that order; junction bases with no gene match: 7. CDR3 residues: CASSYSASGTGYEQYF. CDR3 nucleotides: TGTGCCAGCAGTTACTCTGCTAGCGGGACGGGATACGAGCAGTACTTC.

The chain links TRBV6-4 to TRBJ2-1; 8 nucleotides agree with TRBD2. The V gene's germline CDR1 is MRHNA and CDR2 SNTAGT. V shed 4 bases and J 2 bases; nucleotides not matched to a gene: 7. This CDR3 comprises 16 residues. CDR3 bases: TGTGCCAGCAGTGTAGCGGGATTGCCCCCCTACAATGAGCAGTTCTTC. This sequence encodes CASSVAGLPPYNEQFF.

The chain recombines TRBV6-1 with TRBJ2-7; TRBD2 aligns across 8 bases. Germline V gives CDR1 MNHNS, CDR2 SASEGT. This CDR3 is built from 15 residues. The ends lost 0 bases at V and 4 bases at J; junction bases unmatched: 5. The CDR3 DNA reads as TGTGCCAGCAGTGAAGCCGGGGGGGGTTGGTACGAGCAGTACTTC. Its protein is CASSEAGGGWYEQYF.